Listed below are T cell receptor beta chains from one sample, sequenced in a study of beta chain bispecific antibodies for T cell cancers. Via MiXCR, TCRdb re-called the 5' RACE reads, giving one row per CDR3 protein. Among about 17,000 distinct CDR3 sequences listed, over 2% were seen once. Their cognate antigens are unknown. Sequenced input: healthy donor T cells cultured with leukemia cells. Receptors were obtained from a human donor in good health. Some clones in this sample may be carry-over from other donors' samples. CDR3s include the opening cysteine and the closing phenylalanine or tryptophan. A D gene is named only where the DNA matches it firmly. Expanded clones get a size class; other rows say once, few or many, or leave the size out.

size	V	D	J	CDR3	DNA
many	TRBV2	-	TRBJ2-5	CASSDWAGDKETQYF	TGTGCCAGCAGTGATTGGGCAGGGGACAAAGAGACCCAGTACTTC
medium-sized	TRBV6-1	-	TRBJ2-4	CASSEPGNIQYF	TGTGCCAGCAGTGAACCGGGGAACATTCAGTACTTC
medium-sized	TRBV3-1	-	TRBJ2-3	CASSQDWGDTQYF	TGTGCCAGCAGCCAAGATTGGGGAGATACGCAGTATTTT
many	TRBV25-1	-	TRBJ1-5	CASTRFWGTGLNSNQPQHF	TGTGCCAGCACCCGGTTTTGGGGAACAGGCCTAAACTCTAATCAGCCCCAGCATTTT
many	TRBV15	-	TRBJ1-2	CATSRSRQANYGYTF	TGTGCCACCAGCAGATCCAGACAGGCTAACTATGGCTACACCTTC
-	TRBV7-6	-	TRBJ2-5	CASSRNRAGQETQYF	TGTGCCAGCAGCCGAAACAGGGCGGGACAAGAGACCCAGTACTTC
many	TRBV7-2	-	TRBJ1-6	CASSLTGGPTEISYNSPLHF	TGTGCCAGCAGCTTAACGGGGGGGCCTACTGAAATCTCCTATAATTCACCCCTCCACTTT
many	TRBV3-1	-	TRBJ2-1	CASSQYFREKDNEQFF	TGTGCCAGCAGCCAATATTTCAGGGAAAAAGACAATGAGCAGTTCTTC
medium-sized	TRBV15	-	TRBJ2-3	CATSTTGYRTDTQYF	TGTGCCACCAGCACCACTGGCTACCGCACAGATACGCAGTATTTT
-	TRBV19	-	TRBJ2-3	CASSLKDVQWNTDTQYF	TGTGCCAGTAGTCTAAAAGATGTACAATGGAATACAGATACGCAGTATTTT
medium-sized	TRBV20-1	-	TRBJ2-6	CSVSISGANVLTF	TGCAGTGTCTCCATCTCTGGGGCCAACGTCCTGACTTTC
many	TRBV20-1	TRBD1	TRBJ1-2	CSAFKQGASGYTF	TGCAGTGCTTTTAAACAGGGGGCCAGTGGCTACACCTTC
many	TRBV6-2/TRBV6-3	-	TRBJ1-2	CASSYSKSNGYTF	TGTGCCAGCAGTTACTCGAAATCCAATGGCTACACCTTC
many	TRBV5-4	TRBD1	TRBJ1-2	CASSFPGGTGGAESDGYTF	TGTGCCAGCAGCTTTCCCGGGGGGACAGGGGGCGCAGAAAGCGATGGCTACACCTTC
many	TRBV7-8	-	TRBJ2-5	CASSLASIGEETQYF	TGTGCCAGCAGCTTAGCGAGTATAGGGGAGGAGACCCAGTACTTC
many	TRBV6-5	TRBD1	TRBJ1-4	CASRTTGGSEKLFF	TGTGCCAGCAGAACGACAGGGGGCTCGGAAAAACTGTTTTTT
many	TRBV7-8	-	TRBJ2-2	CASSLRSTGELFF	TGTGCCAGCAGCTTACGAAGCACCGGGGAGCTGTTTTTT
many	TRBV5-1	TRBD1	TRBJ1-1	CASSADRGYTEAFF	TGCGCCAGCAGCGCCGACAGGGGATACACTGAAGCTTTCTTT
many	TRBV19	-	TRBJ2-1	CASSISAGPPNEQFF	TGTGCCAGTAGTATTTCGGCAGGGCCCCCCAATGAGCAGTTCTTC
many	TRBV5-1	TRBD2	TRBJ2-5	CASSPGVSGGETQYF	TGCGCCAGCAGCCCCGGGGTTAGCGGGGGTGAGACCCAGTACTTC
many	TRBV7-9	-	TRBJ2-5	CASSLDIGIETQYF	TGTGCCAGCAGCTTAGATATCGGCATTGAGACCCAGTACTTC
many	TRBV27	-	TRBJ2-1	CASSLYYGGTAYNEQFF	TGTGCCAGCAGTTTATATTACGGGGGCACGGCCTACAATGAGCAGTTCTTC
many	TRBV27	-	TRBJ1-5	CASSLEGSGNQPQHF	TGTGCCAGCAGTTTGGAGGGGAGTGGGAATCAGCCCCAGCATTTT
many	TRBV2	-	TRBJ1-5	CASEGGYSNQPQHF	TGTGCCAGCGAGGGGGGATATAGCAATCAGCCCCAGCATTTT
few	TRBV19	-	TRBJ1-3	CASTLDKRVSGNTIYF	TGTGCCAGTACCCTAGATAAGAGGGTCTCTGGAAACACCATATATTTT
-	TRBV2	TRBD2	TRBJ2-3	CAILAGGTDTQYF	TGTGCCATACTAGCGGGGGGCACAGATACGCAGTATTTT
-	TRBV25-1	TRBD1	TRBJ1-1	CASSPTITGDTTEAFF	TGTGCCAGCAGCCCTACGATCACAGGGGACACCACTGAAGCTTTCTTT
many	TRBV5-1	TRBD2	TRBJ2-7	CASRAGALDYEQYF	TGCGCCAGCCGAGCGGGGGCGTTGGACTACGAGCAGTACTTC
many	TRBV19	-	TRBJ2-6	CASSRRISGANVLTF	TGTGCCAGTAGTAGGAGGATCTCTGGGGCCAACGTCCTGACTTTC
few	TRBV5-4	-	TRBJ2-5	CASSLLASQETQYF	TGTGCCAGCAGCTTGCTAGCGTCTCAAGAGACCCAGTACTTC
many	TRBV19	-	TRBJ2-1	CASSMDSYNEQFF	TGTGCCAGTAGTATGGACAGCTACAATGAGCAGTTCTTC
many	TRBV29-1	-	TRBJ2-1	CSARTVYNEQFF	TGCAGCGCCCGGACAGTCTACAATGAGCAGTTCTTC
many	TRBV6-6	-	TRBJ2-3	CASRDTDTQYF	TGTGCCAGCAGAGATACAGATACGCAGTATTTT
many	TRBV11-2	TRBD2	TRBJ2-5	CASSLTIAGGQETQYF	TGTGCCAGCAGCTTAACAATTGCGGGGGGGCAAGAGACCCAGTACTTC
many	TRBV28	-	TRBJ1-6	CASSFPTDNNSPLHF	TGTGCCAGCAGTTTTCCTACAGATAATAATTCACCCCTCCACTTT
many	TRBV7-9	-	TRBJ1-4	CASSFSTATNEKLFF	TGTGCCAGCAGCTTCTCCACGGCAACTAATGAAAAACTGTTTTTT
-	TRBV30	TRBD1	TRBJ2-1	CAWRGTHHRDRGPYNEQFF	TGTGCCTGGAGAGGTACACACCACCGGGACAGGGGGCCGTACAATGAGCAGTTCTTC
many	TRBV7-9	TRBD1	TRBJ2-2	CASSPPGTGVSTGELFF	TGTGCCAGCAGTCCCCCGGGGACAGGGGTGAGCACCGGGGAGCTGTTTTTT
many	TRBV2	-	TRBJ2-7	CASSPDETGVFYEQYF	TGTGCCAGCAGTCCAGACGAGACAGGTGTTTTCTACGAGCAGTACTTC
many	TRBV5-1	-	TRBJ2-1	CASSLGRQSFF	TGCGCCAGCAGCTTGGGTCGACAGAGCTTCTTC
-	TRBV6-5	-	TRBJ1-2	CASSYLRWGNSVDGYTF	TGTGCCAGCAGTTACTTGAGATGGGGGAACAGCGTAGATGGCTACACCTTC
many	TRBV20-1	TRBD1	TRBJ2-5	CSAGDSRFRETQYF	TGCAGTGCTGGGGACAGCCGCTTTAGAGAGACCCAGTACTTC
many	TRBV20-1	-	TRBJ2-1	CSAPTYDEQFF	TGCAGTGCTCCGACTTACGATGAGCAGTTCTTC
many	TRBV5-1	TRBD1	TRBJ2-7	CASSFTTGSNYEQYF	TGCGCCAGCAGCTTCACGACAGGGAGTAACTACGAGCAGTACTTC
medium-sized	TRBV30	-	TRBJ2-7	CAWSLDTTYEQYF	TGTGCCTGGAGTCTCGACACTACCTACGAGCAGTACTTC
many	TRBV2	TRBD1	TRBJ1-2	CASSESLGTVNGDYTF	TGTGCCAGCAGTGAATCACTTGGGACAGTTAACGGCGACTACACCTTC
many	TRBV20-1	-	TRBJ1-2	CSAGNRGGAFGGYTF	TGCAGTGCTGGGAACCGGGGGGGAGCCTTCGGTGGCTACACCTTC
many	TRBV28	-	TRBJ2-5	CASTSEGAWETQYF	TGTGCCAGCACCTCAGAAGGGGCGTGGGAGACCCAGTACTTC
many	TRBV20-1	TRBD2	TRBJ2-1	CSARSPGLAADNEQFF	TGCAGTGCGAGAAGCCCGGGACTAGCGGCAGACAATGAGCAGTTCTTC
many	TRBV24-1	-	TRBJ2-2	CATSDTNAGELFF	TGTGCCACCAGTGATACCAATGCCGGGGAGCTGTTTTTT
many	TRBV4-1	-	TRBJ2-7	CASSQDGGGSYEQYF	TGCGCCAGCAGCCAAGACGGGGGTGGGTCCTACGAGCAGTACTTC
many	TRBV6-6	-	TRBJ1-1	CASSYYGWDTEAFF	TGTGCCAGCAGTTACTACGGGTGGGACACTGAAGCTTTCTTT